The 10 T cell receptor beta chains below all came from one sample that was sequenced in a study of cytomegalovirus exposure and HLA in healthy donors. 60 Vbeta and 13 Jbeta primers were used in PCR. The repertoire was sequenced with immunoSEQ multiplex PCR; TCRdb's copy has only in-frame clones and lacks some. Of some 180,000 clones in the sample, roughly 9.5% are singletons; the top ten hold 1% to 1.5%. Material for sequencing was PBMCs. The receptors shown here come from a woman aged 25 to 39 in good health and CMV-seropositive.

The rearrangement uses TRBV6-1 and TRBJ2-5; 11 bases map to TRBD1. V gave up 3 bases and J gave up 4 bases; unmatched junction bases: 7. This CDR3 is built from 16 residues. CDR1 MNHNS and CDR2 SASEGT come from the germline V gene. CDR3 nucleotide sequence: TGTGCCAGCAGTGAGCGGACAGGGGGCACCTCAGAGACCCAGTACTTC. This encodes CASSERTGGTSETQYF.

In its sample, this clone was seen a few times. This chain connects TRBV7-3 to TRBJ2-2; the match to TRBD2 covers 8 bases. CDR1 SGHTA and CDR2 FQGTGA come from the germline V gene. The CDR3 contains 16 residues. V was clipped by 6 bases and J by 6 bases; unmatched bases: 12. CDR3 sequence reads: CASRTKAGDSPGELFF. In DNA form, the CDR3 reads TGTGCCAGCAGAACAAAAGCGGGAGATTCGCCCGGGGAGCTGTTTTTT.

This clone has a handful of counts. The chain joins TRBV19 to TRBJ1-1, with 7 bases aligning to TRBD1. Losses at the gene ends were 4 bases for V and 0 bases for J; bases not matched to a gene: 5. This CDR3 contains 15 residues. Germline CDR1 is LNHDA and CDR2 is SQIVND (reference sequence). The CDR3 nucleotides are TGTGCCAGTAGTACCCGACAGGGAGTGAACACTGAAGCTTTCTTT. Translation gives CASSTRQGVNTEAFF.

This clone showed up just a few times. V gene TRBV2 combines with J gene TRBJ2-2; 8 nucleotides match TRBD1. The trim removed 4 bases at V and 2 bases at J, leaving 6 bases unmatched. From germline, CDR1 is SNHLY and CDR2 FYNNEI. This CDR3 has 16 residues. In DNA, the CDR3 is TGTGCCAGCAGTGCGCGCGCAGGGGGCAACACCGGGGAGCTGTTTTTT. Protein product: CASSARAGGNTGELFF.

The V gene is TRBV5-1, the J gene TRBJ1-1; 7 bases are a match to TRBD1. V lost 2 bases to trimming and J lost 3 bases; unmatched junction nucleotides: 1. This CDR3 contains 13 residues. Germline V gives CDR1 SGHRS, CDR2 YFSETQ. The DNA for the CDR3 is TGCGCCAGCAGCTTTGACAGGGACACTGAAGCTTTCTTT. Translation gives CASSFDRDTEAFF. Complete variable domain (other parts from reference TRBV5-1 and TRBJ1-1): KAGVTQTPRYLIKTRGQQVTLSCSPISGHRSVSWYQQTPGQGLQFLFEYFSETQRNKGNFPGRFSGRQFSNSRSEMNVSTLELGDSALYLCASSFDRDTEAFFGQGTRLTVV.

About this clone itself: A read error may account for a junction end that differs from germline. The sample carries other DNA sequences with the same CDR3. The chain has TRBV10-3 and TRBJ2-5; 7 positions agree with TRBD1. This CDR3 has 15 residues. The germline V gene encodes CDR1 ENHRY and CDR2 SYGVKD. The CDR3: CATLDRVGVGETQYF. The CDR3 DNA is TGTGCCACTCTAGACAGGGTCGGGGTGGGAGAGACGCAGTACTTC.

V gene TRBV9 combines with J gene TRBJ1-2; D is uncertain. V lost 4 bases to trimming and J lost 8 bases, with 21 bases between them. Germline lookup yields CDR1 SGDLS and CDR2 YYNGEE. CDR3 size: 15 residues. The CDR3 region is CASSPRAAVDEGYTF. CDR3 sequence (DNA): TGTGCCAGCAGCCCAAGAGCGGCAGTGGATGAGGGCTACACCTTC.

A note on this clone: At one end, the junction sequence differs from germline, possibly due to a read error. This rearrangement joins TRBV18 to TRBJ1-2; D gene ambiguous. CDR1 KGHSH and CDR2 LQKENI come from the germline V gene. The CDR3 is 9 residues long. The CDR3: CASSPGLSF. As DNA, the CDR3 is TGTGCCAGCTCACCAGGACTCTCCTTC.

The chain couples TRBV19 to TRBJ2-5, with 12 positions matching TRBD2. The CDR3 covers 19 residues. Trimming took 0 bases from V and 4 from J; bases not matched to a gene: 12. CDR1 and CDR2 from the germline V gene are LNHDA and SQIVND (reference sequence). CDR3 sequence: CASSIEGPSGRGLRETQYF. In DNA form, the CDR3 reads TGTGCCAGTAGTATAGAAGGGCCTAGCGGGAGGGGCCTTCGAGAGACCCAGTACTTC.

A few counts support this clone. The chain joins TRBV6-1 to TRBJ2-7; 8 bases align to TRBD1. Per germline, CDR1 MNHNS and CDR2 SASEGT. V dropped 0 bases and J dropped 0; count of bases not matched to a gene: 1. The CDR3 contains 15 residues. The CDR3 nucleotides are TGTGCCAGCAGTGAAGCTGGGACAGGCTCCTACGAGCAGTACTTC. Its protein is CASSEAGTGSYEQYF.